This TCR beta chain appears in the sequencing data of a study of blood T cell repertoires in COVID-19 (dated by TCRdb to about 2020). Regarding the study in general: Samples from collaborators originated in the United States, Italy and Spain and spanned both the acute and convalescent phases of COVID-19. The prospective study material was composed of cDNA or gDNA derived from T cells, B-cell-depleted T cells, or PBMCs. Subjects who had been exposed to COVID-19, were actively infected with it, or had recovered from it provided the deeply sampled blood TCRbeta repertoires that made up the dataset. The repertoires were released in a freely available public database meant as a resource for research on the immune response to SARS-CoV-2. Samples were obtained from the ongoing ImmuneRACE study (first 160 participants) and from about 1,300 subjects provided by 6 global collaborators. A de-identified subject ID, COVID-19 status, age in years and sex were almost always included in the sample metadata. Where available, HLA class I and class II types were obtained from metadata supplied by the sample provider rather than from assay-based typing. Study-wide conclusions, independent of this receptor: The amount of clinical and demographic metadata varied by source and participant and was provided uncurated.

The CDR3, from cysteine to phenylalanine, totals 16 residues. Only the CDR3 region is kept as DNA, spanning 48 bases read in frame from base 1. The V end loses 0 bases and the J end loses 4 bases, and a stretch of 18 bases separates them. Looking up the germline V gene (reference sequence) yields CDR1 GTSNPN and CDR2 SVGIG. TCRbeta CDR3 regions were amplified from genomic DNA using the immunoSEQ Assay, a bias-controlled multiplex PCR. The study's processing was this. The number of nucleated cells in each sample was estimated from the amplification of reference gene primers within the assay. To quantify the absolute abundance of each unique TCRbeta CDR3 rearrangement, sequence reads were collapsed and filtered. For each sample, productive Simpson clonality was calculated by taking the square root of Simpson's diversity index across productive rearrangements. TCRdb provides this immuneACCESS table in a form limited to in-frame rearrangements. Some clones are lacking; in checked studies, under half of them reflect an unresolved V gene, and why the rest are absent is not known. D and trimming come from the DNA, and the V and J calls and clone size come from that table. For this sample there are about 68,000 clones; approximately 86% appear just once. The ten largest account for 1.4% to 1.5% of the sample.

About this clone: Its antigen is still unknown. The record has no base qualities; no much larger clone is one base away.

The collaborating institutions used their own protocols to collect whole blood in K2EDTA tubes. Collaborator samples were shipped for TCRbeta analysis as frozen whole blood, isolated PBMCs, or DNA extracted from either sample type. Sequenced sample: peripheral blood. The rearrangement combines TRBV30 with TRBJ1-2, with a tentative D gene TRBD1 over 5 matching bases. The source is a woman aged 55-69 years with acute or convalescent COVID-19. The bases are TGTGCCTGGAGTGTACCAGGGCGCGCGGATATCTATGGCTACACCTTC. This yields the protein CAWSVPGRADIYGYTF.